The next 6 T cell receptor beta chains were all read from a single sample in a study of CD8 T cells in ankylosing spondylitis. TCRdb recomputed calls from the 5' RACE reads with MiXCR, one row per CDR3 protein. The repertoire holds some 42,000 distinct CDR3 sequences, with roughly 2.5% as singletons. Sequencing used blood, either unsorted or a sorted T cell fraction (not recorded which). The source of these receptors is a male donor with ankylosing spondylitis or in good health (not recorded which).

This clonotype was seen only a few times. The V gene is TRBV9, the J gene TRBJ2-7, with TRBD1 as a possible D gene (7 bases). V was cut by 3 bases and J by 2 bases, with 12 bases left in between. The V gene's germline CDR1 is SGDLS and CDR2 YYNGEE. The CDR3 is made up of 14 amino acids. The CDR3 DNA reads TGTGCCAGCAGCGCCGACAGGGAGGCCTACGAGCAGTACTTC. Encoded protein: CASSADREAYEQYF.

This clonotype was observed a few times. The J gene is TRBJ1-4, the V gene TRBV9; the D gene is possibly TRBD1 (5 bases). CDR1 SGDLS and CDR2 YYNGEE come from the germline V gene. V lost 6 bases to trimming and J lost 0 bases, with 12 bases between them. This CDR3 is 15 amino acids long. CDR3 loop: CASNPRGTTNEKLFF. The CDR3 DNA reads as TGTGCCAGCAATCCCCGGGGCACAACTAATGAAAAACTGTTTTTT.

This clonotype was counted at least ten times. This rearrangement joins TRBV9 to TRBJ1-1, with TRBD1 matching over 9 bases. Germline assignment: CDR1 SGDLS and CDR2 YYNGEE. CDR3 length: 17 amino acids. V shed 3 bases, J shed 4 bases, and the junction held 13 bases outside the gene matches. CDR3: CASSAYEYTGGVTEAFF. CDR3 sequence (DNA): TGTGCCAGCAGCGCTTACGAATACACAGGGGGCGTCACTGAAGCTTTCTTT.

This clonotype was detected many times. This chain links TRBV9 with TRBJ2-7; TRBD1 or TRBD2 may be the D gene (5 bases each). Germline V lookup: CDR1 SGDLS, CDR2 YYNGEE. Trimming shortened V by 0 bases and J by 2 bases, and 12 bases separated the two germline ends. This CDR3 has 15 residues. The CDR3 DNA is TGTGCCAGCAGCGTAGGGGGCGGGCATGCCTACGAGCAGTACTTC. As protein: CASSVGGGHAYEQYF.

This clonotype was detected ten times or more. The V call is TRBV9, the J call TRBJ2-1, with D perhaps matching TRBD2 (6 bases). CDR1 and CDR2 from the germline V gene are SGDLS and YYNGEE. There are 15 residues in the CDR3. With 3 bases removed from V and 5 bases from J, the gap between germline ends came to 15 bases. The CDR3 loop reads CASSDGPAGHNEQFF. CDR3 DNA: TGTGCCAGCAGCGACGGACCGGCGGGGCACAATGAGCAGTTCTTC.

In this sample, this clonotype turned up many times. The V gene is TRBV9, the J gene TRBJ1-2; the match to TRBD1 covers 8 bases. CDR1 and CDR2 from the germline V gene are SGDLS and YYNGEE. V gave up 7 bases and J gave up 5 bases; unmatched junction bases: 10. CDR3 length equals 14 residues. CDR3 sequence reads: CASGPGQAVYGYTF. Written as DNA, the CDR3 is TGTGCCAGCGGACCGGGACAGGCAGTATATGGCTACACCTTC. Supplemented by reference TRBV9 and TRBJ1-2, the full variable domain reads DSGVTQTPKHLITATGQRVTLRCSPRSGDLSVYWYQQSLDQGLQFLIQYYNGEERAKGNILERFSAQQFPDLHSELNLSSLELGDSALYFCASGPGQAVYGYTFGSGTRLTVV.